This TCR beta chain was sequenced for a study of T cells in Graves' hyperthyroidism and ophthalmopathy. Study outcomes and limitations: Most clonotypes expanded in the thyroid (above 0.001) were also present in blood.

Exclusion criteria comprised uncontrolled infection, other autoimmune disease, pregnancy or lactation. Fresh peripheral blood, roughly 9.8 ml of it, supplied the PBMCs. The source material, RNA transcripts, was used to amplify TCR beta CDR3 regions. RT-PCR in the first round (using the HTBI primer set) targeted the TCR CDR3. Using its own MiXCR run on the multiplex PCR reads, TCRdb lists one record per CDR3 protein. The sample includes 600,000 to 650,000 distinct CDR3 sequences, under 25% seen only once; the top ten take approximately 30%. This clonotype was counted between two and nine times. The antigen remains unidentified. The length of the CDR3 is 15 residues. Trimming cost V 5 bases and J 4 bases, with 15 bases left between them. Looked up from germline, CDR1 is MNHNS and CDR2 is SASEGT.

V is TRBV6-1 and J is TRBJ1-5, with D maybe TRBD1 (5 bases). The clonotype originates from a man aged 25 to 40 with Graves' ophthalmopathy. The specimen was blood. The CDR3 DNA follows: TGTGCCAGCAGTTCGGGACCGAAAAAAAATCAGCCCCAGCATTTT. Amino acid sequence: CASSSGPKKNQPQHF.